This passage covers 10 T cell receptor beta chains from one sample sequenced in a study of PD-1 blockade in classical Hodgkin lymphoma. The protocol was immunoSEQ multiplex PCR, while the TCRdb copy is restricted to in-frame clones and leaves out a portion. This table holds some 90,000 clones, 83% found once. Time point of the sample: cycle 4 day 1 (C4D1), after more than 5 weeks of nivolumab. Relapse after autologous stem cell transplantation occurred in every patient, and brentuximab vedotin exposure varied. The material sequenced was peripheral blood mononuclear cells (PBMCs), taken before the fourth cycle of nivolumab. The receptors stem from a human donor with classical Hodgkin lymphoma.

This chain joins TRBV5-1 and TRBJ2-5, with 11 bases fitting TRBD2. Germline V gene lookup returns CDR1 SGHRS and CDR2 YFSETQ. Germline trimming cut 0 bases from V and 4 bases from J; bases unmatched to any gene: 2. This CDR3 spans 15 amino acids. CDR3 protein: CASSLAGTSGETQYF. DNA for the CDR3: TGCGCCAGCAGCTTGGCCGGGACTAGCGGAGAGACCCAGTACTTC.

The chain employs TRBV19 and TRBJ2-5; D ambiguous. The CDR3 runs to 17 residues. CDR1 is LNHDA and CDR2 is SQIVND in the germline V gene (reference sequence). Trimming removed 5 bases at V and 6 bases at J, with 25 bases between. Here the CDR3 reads CASSHTPHDGSKKTQYF. DNA of the CDR3: TGTGCCAGTAGTCACACCCCCCACGACGGATCCAAGAAGACCCAGTACTTC. The whole variable domain, remainder taken from reference TRBV19 and TRBJ2-5, is DGGITQSPKYLFRKEGQNVTLSCEQNLNHDAMYWYRQDPGQGLRLIYYSQIVNDFQKGDIAEGYSVSREKKESFPLTVTSAQKNPTAFYLCASSHTPHDGSKKTQYFGPGTRLLVL.

This chain links TRBV4-2 with TRBJ2-3; a possible D gene is TRBD2 (6 bases). The V gene's germline CDR1 is LGHNA and CDR2 YNFKEQ. V was trimmed by 4 bases and J by 0 bases, leaving 14 bases between them. The CDR3 covers 16 residues. The CDR3: CASSLDGTRSTDTQYF. The CDR3 DNA follows: TGTGCCAGCAGCCTGGATGGGACTCGTAGCACAGATACGCAGTATTTT.

The genes are TRBV28 and TRBJ1-2; D uncertain. Looked up from germline, CDR1 is MDHEN and CDR2 is SYDVKM. This CDR3 has 20 amino acids. V lost 5 bases, J lost 4 bases, and 32 bases lay in between. This CDR3 reads CASSPNLNSPLARVLYGYTF. CDR3 DNA sequence: TGTGCCAGCAGTCCAAACCTAAACAGTCCCTTGGCCCGAGTTCTCTATGGCTACACCTTC.

The rearrangement links TRBV29-1 to TRBJ1-1; no reliable D call. Trimming removed 4 bases at V and 0 bases at J, with 6 bases between. The CDR3 covers 12 residues. Germline CDR1 is SQVTM and CDR2 is ANQGSEA. The CDR3 sequence is CSVVKMNTEAFF. In nucleotides, the CDR3 is TGCAGCGTTGTAAAGATGAACACTGAAGCTTTCTTT.

This sequence joins TRBV27 and TRBJ2-1; D may be TRBD2 (6 bases). The germline CDR1 and CDR2 sequences are MNHEY and SMNVEV (reference sequence). Trimming took 10 bases from V and 4 from J, leaving 14 bases between them. CDR3 length: 13 residues. The CDR3 DNA sequence: TGTGCCACCAGACTAGGTTTATACAATGAGCAGTTCTTC. Encoded protein: CATRLGLYNEQFF.

This chain joins TRBV7-2 and TRBJ2-1; 8 bases line up with TRBD2. Germline CDR1 and CDR2: SGHTA and FQGNSA. The CDR3 contains 15 residues. The V segment lost 5 bases and the J segment 6 bases; nucleotides outside the gene matches: 9. The CDR3 spells CASSPPGGRSNEQFF. In DNA form, the CDR3 reads TGTGCCAGCAGCCCTCCCGGCGGGAGGAGCAATGAGCAGTTCTTC. Based on the CDR3 plus reference TRBV7-2 and TRBJ2-1, the full variable domain is GAGVSQSPSNKVTEKGKDVELRCDPISGHTALYWYRQSLGQGLEFLIYFQGNSAPDKSGLPSDRFSAERTGGSVSTLTIQRTQQEDSAVYLCASSPPGGRSNEQFFGPGTRLTVL.

The chain employs TRBV5-1 and TRBJ1-5; 8 nucleotides line up with TRBD1. V dropped 0 bases and J dropped 7; count of bases not matched to a gene: 6. The CDR3 spans 15 residues. The V gene's germline CDR1 is SGHRS and CDR2 YFSETQ. CDR3 coding DNA: TGCGCCAGCAGCTTGGACACTCGACAGGGGCAGCCCCAGCATTTT. Residues: CASSLDTRQGQPQHF.

This sequence joins TRBV5-5 and TRBJ1-5, with 7 bases that match TRBD1. The CDR3 extends over 16 amino acids. Germline values: CDR1 SGHKS, CDR2 YYEKEE (reference sequence). J was trimmed by 5 bases and V by 4 bases; bases with no gene match: 12. DNA for the CDR3: TGTGCCAGCAGCCCGATATTGACAGGGCTCCATCAGCCCCAGCATTTT. This codes for CASSPILTGLHQPQHF. Combining the CDR3 with reference TRBV5-5 and TRBJ1-5 gives the whole variable domain DAGVTQSPTHLIKTRGQQVTLRCSPISGHKSVSWYQQVLGQGPQFIFQYYEKEERGRGNFPDRFSARQFPNYSSELNVNALLLGDSALYLCASSPILTGLHQPQHFGDGTRLSIL.

The CDR3 coding sequence is TGCAGCGTTGTTGGCAAACAAGAGACCCAGTACTTC. It yields the protein CSVVGKQETQYF. The rearrangement links TRBV29-1 to TRBJ2-5, with D unclear. From germline, CDR1 is SQVTM and CDR2 ANQGSEA. The CDR3 length is 12 residues. Trimming pared 4 bases from V and 2 bases from J, leaving 8 bases between.